This T cell receptor beta chain originates from a study of blood T cell dynamics during melanoma immunotherapy. Indicated time point: pre-treatment baseline. Profiled with immunoSEQ multiplex PCR; TCRdb holds only in-frame clones, not every one. The sample yields more than 10,000 clones, 84% seen once. Points from the study as a whole: Whether repertoire-driving clones were melanoma-specific could not be determined.

With regard to this clone: What it binds is unknown.

The input for sequencing was blood, taken from a patient treated with checkpoint blockade. The TCR sequence derives from a human donor with melanoma.

CDR3 nucleotides: TGTGCCAGCTCAGCCGACAGGGGGGTTAATTCACCCCTCCACTTT. This encodes CASSADRGVNSPLHF. J is TRBJ1-6 and V is TRBV18, with TRBD1 matching 9 bases. Looked up from germline, CDR1 is KGHSH and CDR2 is LQKENI. Trimming at V came to 5 bases and at J to 6 bases, leaving 5 bases not matched to a gene. This CDR3 spans 15 amino acids.